The entry below gives a single TCR beta chain sequence along with its context. As yet, its antigen is unknown. The TCR beta CDR3 regions underwent amplification using RNA transcripts as the source. Researchers ran a first-round RT-PCR on the TCR CDR3 using the HTBI primer set. MiXCR, applied by TCRdb to the multiplex PCR reads, yields one record per CDR3 protein. The table has a few hundred thousand distinct CDR3 sequences, about 18% seen once; the top ten hold 35% to 50%. This sample was included in a study of T cells in Graves' hyperthyroidism and ophthalmopathy. Study details: The blood sample was taken at first diagnosis, before treatment began.

Study observations and caveats: Ophthalmopathy was identified by the model a median around 6.9 months ahead of onset. Expanded thyroid clonotypes (above 0.001) were mostly also found in blood.

CDR1 DFQATT and CDR2 SNEGSKA come from the germline V gene (reference sequence). With V trimmed by 3 bases and J by 12 bases, 10 bases remained unmatched. This CDR3 contains 14 residues. Patients were excluded for uncontrolled infection, other autoimmune disease, pregnancy or lactation. The specimen sequenced was blood. The source of this sequence is a young man with Graves' ophthalmopathy. The chain couples TRBV20-1 to TRBJ2-3, with TRBD2 matching over 12 bases. CDR3: CSASPTSGGLSQYF. The DNA of the CDR3 is TGCAGTGCTAGCCCGACTAGCGGGGGCCTCAGCCAGTATTTT.